This T cell receptor beta chain was identified during a study of shared clonotypes between healthy human individuals. A remark on this clone: Its matching antigen is unknown.

Sorted-subset replicate PCRs used around 200 ng DNA, some 33,000 T cell genomes. The protocol was immunoSEQ multiplex PCR, while the TCRdb copy is restricted to in-frame clones and leaves out a portion. Here the sample spans some 1.5 million clones, about 96% being singletons. This CDR3 has 13 amino acids. Per germline, CDR1 SGHRS and CDR2 YFSETQ. Trimming stripped 3 bases from V and 2 bases from J, with 8 bases between. Study outcomes and limitations: Sorted-subset sequencing was shown by rarefaction to be incomplete despite large depth.

The chain recombines TRBV5-1 with TRBJ2-5; the D is unclear. Sequencing was carried out using naive CD4+ T cells sorted from blood. Subset here: CD45RA+ positively selected. The clonotype comes from a man younger than 45 in good health. Here the CDR3 reads CASSSTIQETQYF. The DNA for the CDR3 is TGCGCCAGCAGCTCTACAATTCAAGAGACCCAGTACTTC. Drawing the rest from reference TRBV5-1 and TRBJ2-5, the complete variable domain is KAGVTQTPRYLIKTRGQQVTLSCSPISGHRSVSWYQQTPGQGLQFLFEYFSETQRNKGNFPGRFSGRQFSNSRSEMNVSTLELGDSALYLCASSSTIQETQYFGPGTRLLVL.